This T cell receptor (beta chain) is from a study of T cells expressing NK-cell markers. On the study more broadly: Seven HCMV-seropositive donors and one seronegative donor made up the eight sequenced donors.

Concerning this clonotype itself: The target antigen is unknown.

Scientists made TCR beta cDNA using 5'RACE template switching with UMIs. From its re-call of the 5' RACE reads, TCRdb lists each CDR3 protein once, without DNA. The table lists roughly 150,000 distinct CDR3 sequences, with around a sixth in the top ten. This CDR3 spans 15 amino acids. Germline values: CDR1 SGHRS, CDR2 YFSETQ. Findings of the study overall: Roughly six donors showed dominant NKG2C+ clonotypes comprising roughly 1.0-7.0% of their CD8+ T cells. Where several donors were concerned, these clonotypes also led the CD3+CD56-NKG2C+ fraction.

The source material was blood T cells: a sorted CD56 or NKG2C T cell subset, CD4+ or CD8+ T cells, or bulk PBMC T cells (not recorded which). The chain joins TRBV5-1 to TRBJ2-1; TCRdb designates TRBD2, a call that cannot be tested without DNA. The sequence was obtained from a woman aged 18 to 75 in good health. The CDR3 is CASSSNTGVGNEQFF. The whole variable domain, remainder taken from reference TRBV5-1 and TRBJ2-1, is KAGVTQTPRYLIKTRGQQVTLSCSPISGHRSVSWYQQTPGQGLQFLFEYFSETQRNKGNFPGRFSGRQFSNSRSEMNVSTLELGDSALYLCASSSNTGVGNEQFFGPGTRLTVL.